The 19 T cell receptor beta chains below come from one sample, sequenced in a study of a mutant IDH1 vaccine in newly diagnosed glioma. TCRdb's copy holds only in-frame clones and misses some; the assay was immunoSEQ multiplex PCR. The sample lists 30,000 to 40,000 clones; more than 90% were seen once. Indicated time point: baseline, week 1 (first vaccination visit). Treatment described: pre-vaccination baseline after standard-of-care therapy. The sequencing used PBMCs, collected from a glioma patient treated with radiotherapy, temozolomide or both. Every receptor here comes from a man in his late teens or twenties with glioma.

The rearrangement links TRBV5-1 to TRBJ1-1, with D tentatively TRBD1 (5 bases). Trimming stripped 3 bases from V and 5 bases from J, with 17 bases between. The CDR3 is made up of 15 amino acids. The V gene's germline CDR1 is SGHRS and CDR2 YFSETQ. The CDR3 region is CASSSTPVSGTEAFF. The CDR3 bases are TGCGCCAGCAGCTCGACACCAGTTTCAGGGACTGAAGCTTTCTTT.

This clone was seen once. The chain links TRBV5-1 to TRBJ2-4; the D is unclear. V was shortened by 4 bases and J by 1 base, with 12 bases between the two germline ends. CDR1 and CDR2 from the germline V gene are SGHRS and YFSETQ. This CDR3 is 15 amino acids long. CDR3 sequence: CASSPATVAKNIQYF. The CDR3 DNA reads TGCGCCAGCAGCCCGGCTACAGTGGCCAAAAACATTCAGTACTTC.

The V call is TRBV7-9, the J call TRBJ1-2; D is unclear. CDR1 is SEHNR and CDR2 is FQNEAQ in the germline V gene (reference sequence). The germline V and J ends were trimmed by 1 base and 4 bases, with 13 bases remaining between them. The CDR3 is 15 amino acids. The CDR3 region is CASSLDVGRTYGYTF. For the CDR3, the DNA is TGTGCCAGCAGCTTAGACGTAGGACGTACCTATGGCTACACCTTC.

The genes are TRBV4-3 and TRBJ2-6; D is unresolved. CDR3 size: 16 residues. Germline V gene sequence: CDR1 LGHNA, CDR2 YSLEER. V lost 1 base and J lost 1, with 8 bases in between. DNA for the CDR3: TGCGCCAGCAGCCAAGGGCCGGGTTCTGGGGCCAACGTCCTGACTTTC. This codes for CASSQGPGSGANVLTF.

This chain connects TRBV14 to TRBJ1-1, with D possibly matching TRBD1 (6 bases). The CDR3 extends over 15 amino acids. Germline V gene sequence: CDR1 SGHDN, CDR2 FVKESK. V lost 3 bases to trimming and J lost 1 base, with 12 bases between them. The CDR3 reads CASSHRRQANTEAFF. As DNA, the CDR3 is TGTGCCAGCAGCCATAGGCGACAGGCGAACACTGAAGCTTTCTTT.

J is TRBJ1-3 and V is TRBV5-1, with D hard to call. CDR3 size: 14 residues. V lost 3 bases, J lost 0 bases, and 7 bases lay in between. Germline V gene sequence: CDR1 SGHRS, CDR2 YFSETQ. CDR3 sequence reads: CASSSEGSGNTIYF. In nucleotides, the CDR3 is TGCGCCAGCAGCTCCGAAGGCTCTGGAAACACCATATATTTT.

This CDR3 is CASSKRTTDTQYF. For the CDR3, the DNA is TGCGCCAGCAGTAAGCGGACCACAGATACGCAGTATTTT. The chain employs TRBV4-3 and TRBJ2-3; TRBD2 is a possible D gene (5 bases). V was clipped by 6 bases and J by 2 bases, with 9 bases between them. Germline loops: CDR1 LGHNA, CDR2 YSLEER. The CDR3 extends over 13 amino acids.

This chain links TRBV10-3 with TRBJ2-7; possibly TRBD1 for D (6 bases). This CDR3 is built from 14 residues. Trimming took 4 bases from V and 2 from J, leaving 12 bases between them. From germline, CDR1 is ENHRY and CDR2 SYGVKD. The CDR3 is CAISARQEAYEQYF. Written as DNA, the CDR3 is TGTGCCATCAGTGCCCGACAGGAGGCCTACGAGCAGTACTTC.

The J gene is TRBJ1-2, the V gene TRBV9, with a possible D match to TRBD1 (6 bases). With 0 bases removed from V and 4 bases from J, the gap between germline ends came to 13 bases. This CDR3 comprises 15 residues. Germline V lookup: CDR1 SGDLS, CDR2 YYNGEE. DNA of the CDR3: TGTGCCAGCAGCGTAGCGGGGGCAGCATCCTATGGCTACACCTTC. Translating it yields CASSVAGAASYGYTF.

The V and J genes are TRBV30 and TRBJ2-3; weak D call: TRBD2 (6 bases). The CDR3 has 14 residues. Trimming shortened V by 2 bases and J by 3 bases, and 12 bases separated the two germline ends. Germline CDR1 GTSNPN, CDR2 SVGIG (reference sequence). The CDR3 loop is CAWSPGLSTDTQYF. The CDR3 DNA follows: TGTGCCTGGAGTCCGGGACTCTCGACAGATACGCAGTATTTT.

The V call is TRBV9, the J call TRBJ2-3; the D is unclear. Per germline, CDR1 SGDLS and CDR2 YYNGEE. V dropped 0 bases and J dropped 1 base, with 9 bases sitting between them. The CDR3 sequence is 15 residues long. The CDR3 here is CASSVEGPGTDTQYF. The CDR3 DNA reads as TGTGCCAGCAGCGTAGAGGGTCCGGGCACAGATACGCAGTATTTT.

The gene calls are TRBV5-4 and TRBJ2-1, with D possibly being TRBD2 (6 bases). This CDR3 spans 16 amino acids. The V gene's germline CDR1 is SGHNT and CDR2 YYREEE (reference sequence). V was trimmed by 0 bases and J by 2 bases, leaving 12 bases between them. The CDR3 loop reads CASSLGVGGPYNEQFF. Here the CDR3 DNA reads TGTGCCAGCAGCTTGGGGGTGGGAGGCCCCTACAATGAGCAGTTCTTC.

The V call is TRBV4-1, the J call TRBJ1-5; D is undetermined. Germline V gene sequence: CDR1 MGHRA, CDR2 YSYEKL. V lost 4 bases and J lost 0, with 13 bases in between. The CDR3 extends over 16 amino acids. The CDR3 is CASSLGVVFSNQPQHF. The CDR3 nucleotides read TGCGCCAGCAGCCTTGGGGTGGTTTTTAGCAATCAGCCCCAGCATTTT.

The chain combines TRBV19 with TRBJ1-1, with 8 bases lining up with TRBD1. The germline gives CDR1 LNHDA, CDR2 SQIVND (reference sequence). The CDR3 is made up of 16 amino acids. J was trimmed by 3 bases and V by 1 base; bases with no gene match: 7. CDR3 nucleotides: TGTGCCAGTAGTATAGCCCCTACAGGGGGAGACACTGAAGCTTTCTTT. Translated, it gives CASSIAPTGGDTEAFF. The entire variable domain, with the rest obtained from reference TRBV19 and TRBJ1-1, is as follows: DGGITQSPKYLFRKEGQNVTLSCEQNLNHDAMYWYRQDPGQGLRLIYYSQIVNDFQKGDIAEGYSVSREKKESFPLTVTSAQKNPTAFYLCASSIAPTGGDTEAFFGQGTRLTVV.

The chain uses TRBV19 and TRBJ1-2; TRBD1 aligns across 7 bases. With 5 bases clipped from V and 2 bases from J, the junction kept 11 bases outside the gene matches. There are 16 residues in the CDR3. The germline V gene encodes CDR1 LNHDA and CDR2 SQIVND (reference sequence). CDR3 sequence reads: CASSRTGAGWNYGYTF. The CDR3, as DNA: TGTGCCAGTAGTCGTACAGGGGCTGGGTGGAACTATGGCTACACCTTC.

In DNA, the CDR3 is TGTGCCACCCAACTGACCGGGAACACCGGGGAGCTGTTTTTT. Protein product: CATQLTGNTGELFF. The J gene is TRBJ2-2, the V gene TRBV6-6, with D uncertain. V was pared by 10 bases and J by 1 base, with 13 bases between. This CDR3 contains 14 residues. The germline CDR1 and CDR2 sequences are MNHNY and SVGAGI (reference sequence).

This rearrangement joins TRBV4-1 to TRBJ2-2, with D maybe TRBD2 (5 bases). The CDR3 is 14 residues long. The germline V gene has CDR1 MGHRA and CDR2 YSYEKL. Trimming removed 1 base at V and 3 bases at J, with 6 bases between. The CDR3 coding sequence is TGCGCCAGCAGCCAAGTTAGCGACACCGGGGAGCTGTTTTTT. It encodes CASSQVSDTGELFF.

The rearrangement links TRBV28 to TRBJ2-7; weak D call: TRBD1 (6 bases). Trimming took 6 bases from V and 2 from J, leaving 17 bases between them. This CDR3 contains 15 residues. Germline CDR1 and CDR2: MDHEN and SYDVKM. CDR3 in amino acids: CASRPSTGSAYEQYF. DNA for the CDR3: TGTGCCAGCAGGCCCTCGACAGGATCTGCCTACGAGCAGTACTTC.

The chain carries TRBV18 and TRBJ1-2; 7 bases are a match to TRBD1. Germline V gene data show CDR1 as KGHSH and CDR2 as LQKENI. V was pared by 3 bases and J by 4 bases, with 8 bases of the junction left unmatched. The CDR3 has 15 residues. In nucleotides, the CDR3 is TGTGCCAGCTCACCGGGCAGGGGGAGGATCTATGGCTACACCTTC. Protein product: CASSPGRGRIYGYTF.